These 31 T cell receptor beta chains were sequenced from one sample in a study of blood T cell repertoires in COVID-19. The table came from immunoSEQ multiplex PCR; TCRdb's copy has only in-frame clones and leaves some out. This repertoire shows 150,000 to 200,000 clones, roughly 89% found once; its top ten account for under 2.5%. The sequenced material came from PBMCs or T cells enriched from blood (not recorded which). The source is a woman in her thirties or forties with acute COVID-19.

The chain links TRBV24-1 to TRBJ2-3; TRBD2 agrees at 12 bases. The V gene end was trimmed by 8 bases and the J gene end by 2 bases; junction bases not matched to a gene: 1. Germline CDR1 reads KGHDR; CDR2 reads SFDVKD. The CDR3 is 14 residues long. The CDR3 protein is CATTSGGATDTQYF. Written as DNA, the CDR3 is TGTGCCACCACTAGCGGGGGGGCCACAGATACGCAGTATTTT.

The V call is TRBV5-1, the J call TRBJ2-7, with a tentative D call TRBD1 (6 bases). The CDR3 spans 13 residues. V was cut by 3 bases and J by 5 bases, with 12 bases left in between. Germline V CDR1 and CDR2: SGHRS, YFSETQ. The CDR3 spells CASSWGHNDEQYF. CDR3 DNA: TGCGCCAGCAGCTGGGGACATAACGACGAGCAGTACTTC.

The gene calls are TRBV10-3 and TRBJ2-7, with TRBD1 matching 8 bases. Germline CDR1 ENHRY, CDR2 SYGVKD. J lost 2 bases, V lost 9 bases, and 3 bases had no gene match. The CDR3 covers 12 residues. The CDR3 nucleotides read TGTGCCATAGGGACAGGAACCTACGAGCAGTACTTC. It is translated as CAIGTGTYEQYF.

The V gene is TRBV12-1, the J gene TRBJ1-1. TRBV12-1 constitutes a pseudogene. CDR3 length: 16 residues. The CDR3 bases are TGTGCCAGCAGCACCTGGGAAGTAGGAGGGAGGACTGAAGCTTTCTTT. Amino acids: CASSTWEVGGRTEAFF.

This rearrangement joins TRBV4-1 to TRBJ2-7; the D is unclear. Germline values: CDR1 MGHRA, CDR2 YSYEKL. The CDR3 has 13 amino acids. V gave up 0 bases and J gave up 7 bases, with 10 bases separating them. This CDR3 is CASSQDLIREQYF. DNA for the CDR3: TGCGCCAGCAGCCAAGATCTAATTCGTGAGCAGTACTTC.

The V and J genes are TRBV12-5 and TRBJ1-5, with 7 bases matching TRBD1. The junction had 11 bases not matched to a gene; V was cut back by 6 bases and J by 0 bases. The CDR3 runs to 17 residues. Germline V gives CDR1 LGHNT, CDR2 FRNRAP. The CDR3 is CASGSRDRIVSNQPQHF. In DNA form, the CDR3 reads TGTGCTAGTGGAAGCCGGGACAGAATTGTTAGCAATCAGCCCCAGCATTTT.

J is TRBJ1-4 and V is TRBV7-2; D not certain. Per germline, CDR1 SGHTA and CDR2 FQGNSA. The CDR3 spans 16 residues. The V end lost 1 base, the J end lost 0 bases, and 9 bases lay between the germline ends. The CDR3 DNA sequence: TGTGCCAGCAGCTTAGGAGGAATAGCAACTAATGAAAAACTGTTTTTT. Amino acids: CASSLGGIATNEKLFF.

As for this clone: Different DNA sequences within this sample yield the same CDR3. The chain joins TRBV6-5 to TRBJ1-4; D ambiguous. Germline V gene data show CDR1 as MNHEY and CDR2 as SVGAGI. There are 13 residues in the CDR3. The germline V and J ends were trimmed by 8 bases and 0 bases, with 7 bases remaining between them. The CDR3 nucleotides are TGTGCCAGCTCCCAGACAACTAATGAAAAACTGTTTTTT. Its translation: CASSQTTNEKLFF.

The J gene is TRBJ2-3, the V gene TRBV20-1; unclear D gene. Germline CDR1 reads DFQATT; CDR2 reads SNEGSKA (reference sequence). The germline V and J ends were trimmed by 5 bases and 9 bases, with 12 bases remaining between them. This CDR3 region has 11 residues. The CDR3 DNA sequence: TGCAGTGCTTCCGATCAGAGGACGCAGTATTTT. Translation: CSASDQRTQYF.

There are a few counts of this clone. The genes are TRBV3-1 (or the pseudogene TRBV3-2) and TRBJ2-2; 9 bases fit TRBD2. CDR1 LGHDT and CDR2 YNNKEL come from the germline V gene (reference sequence). CDR3 length: 15 amino acids. The trim removed 5 bases at V and 4 bases at J, leaving 5 bases unmatched. In DNA, the CDR3 is TGTGCCAGCAGCGATAGCGGGAGAGGCACCGGGGAGCTGTTTTTT. Protein: CASSDSGRGTGELFF.

This clone was detected a few times. The chain is built from TRBV10-1 and TRBJ2-3; 9 bases are shared with TRBD2. This CDR3 is 17 amino acids long. Unmatched junction bases numbered 9, after V lost 0 bases and J lost 5 bases. Germline-derived CDR1 and CDR2 are WNHNN and SYGVQD (reference sequence). The CDR3 DNA follows: TGCGCCAGCAGTGAGTCAGGCCGAGCGGGGGGTTTAGATACGCAGTATTTT. It is translated as CASSESGRAGGLDTQYF.

The V gene is TRBV28, the J gene TRBJ1-6, with 7 bases lining up with TRBD1. This CDR3 has 13 residues. The V gene end was trimmed by 6 bases and the J gene end by 12 bases; junction bases not matched to a gene: 8. Germline values: CDR1 MDHEN, CDR2 SYDVKM. In DNA form, the CDR3 reads TGTGCCAGCAGCCCAGACAGGGTTCGACCCCTCCACTTT. Its translation: CASSPDRVRPLHF.

Only one count was recorded for this clone. This chain joins TRBV11-1 and TRBJ2-7; D possibly corresponds to TRBD2 (5 bases). Trimming removed 1 base at V and 3 bases at J, with 7 bases between. CDR3 length: 13 amino acids. CDR1 SGHAT and CDR2 FQDESV come from the germline V gene (reference sequence). The CDR3 coding sequence is TGTGCCAGCAGCTTAGGGGAGAGCTACGAGCAGTACTTC. The encoded protein is CASSLGESYEQYF.

J is TRBJ1-4 and V is TRBV6-5; 8 bases agree with TRBD1. There are 15 residues in the CDR3. Unmatched junction bases numbered 5, after V lost 4 bases and J lost 4 bases. CDR1 MNHEY and CDR2 SVGAGI come from the germline V gene. CDR3: CASSFDRGNNEKLFF. The CDR3 nucleotides are TGTGCCAGCAGTTTCGACAGGGGTAATAATGAAAAACTGTTTTTT.

This clone was observed a few times. The rearrangement uses TRBV4-1 and TRBJ2-1, with 13 bases that match TRBD2. The CDR3 totals 16 residues. Losses at the gene ends were 0 bases for V and 9 bases for J; bases not matched to a gene: 5. The germline V gene has CDR1 MGHRA and CDR2 YSYEKL. CDR3 in amino acids: CASSQEGTSGVSEQFF. CDR3 in DNA: TGCGCCAGCAGCCAAGAAGGGACTAGCGGGGTTTCTGAGCAGTTCTTC.

The gene calls are TRBV5-1 and TRBJ2-1; 8 nucleotides line up with TRBD1. V dropped 2 bases and J dropped 4; count of bases not matched to a gene: 8. Germline V gene data show CDR1 as SGHRS and CDR2 as YFSETQ. The CDR3 consists of 16 residues. The CDR3 region has the DNA TGCGCCAGCAGCTTTACCGGGACAGGAGTATACAATGAGCAGTTCTTC. This gives the protein CASSFTGTGVYNEQFF.

The gene calls are TRBV13 and TRBJ2-2; TRBD1 aligns across 7 bases. The CDR3 runs to 15 residues. CDR1 is PRHDT and CDR2 is FYEKMQ in the germline V gene (reference sequence). Trimming at V came to 5 bases and at J to 5 bases, leaving 8 bases not matched to a gene. The CDR3 sequence: CASSPPGTATGELFF. CDR3 nucleotides: TGTGCCAGCAGCCCCCCCGGGACAGCTACCGGGGAGCTGTTTTTT. The whole variable domain, remainder taken from reference TRBV13 and TRBJ2-2, is AAGVIQSPRHLIKEKRETATLKCYPIPRHDTVYWYQQGPGQDPQFLISFYEKMQSDKGSIPDRFSAQQFSDYHSELNMSSLELGDSALYFCASSPPGTATGELFFGEGSRLTVL.

The chain has TRBV7-2 and TRBJ2-1; a weak D match, TRBD2 (5 bases). Per germline, CDR1 SGHTA and CDR2 FQGNSA. This CDR3 region has 12 residues. Between the trimmed V and J ends, which lost 5 bases and 8 bases, there was a span of 10 bases. CDR3 coding DNA: TGTGCCAGCAGCGGGAGAGTATATGAGCAGTTCTTC. This codes for CASSGRVYEQFF.

The chain joins TRBV5-4 to TRBJ2-1; D possibly corresponds to TRBD1 (7 bases). CDR3 length equals 15 residues. V was shortened by 2 bases and J by 1 base, with 10 bases between the two germline ends. In germline, CDR1 is SGHNT, CDR2 YYREEE (reference sequence). The CDR3 region has the DNA TGTGCCAGCAGCTTTCAGGGGGGTTCCTACAATGAGCAGTTCTTC. Translated, it gives CASSFQGGSYNEQFF.

The chain carries TRBV6-6 and TRBJ2-3, with unresolved D. Germline CDR1 reads MNHNY; CDR2 reads SVGAGI (reference sequence). Trimming pared 6 bases from V and 5 bases from J, leaving 9 bases between. The CDR3 is 12 residues long. This CDR3 reads CASSTLKDTQYF. The CDR3 bases are TGTGCCAGCAGCACATTGAAAGATACGCAGTATTTT.

The V and J genes are TRBV30 and TRBJ2-7; D is ambiguous. The CDR3 sequence is 13 residues long. With 0 bases removed from V and 1 base from J, the gap between germline ends came to 7 bases. Germline loops: CDR1 GTSNPN, CDR2 SVGIG (reference sequence). CDR3 DNA: TGTGCCTGGAGTGTATCAGGTTCCTACGAGCAGTACTTC. It yields the protein CAWSVSGSYEQYF.

The J gene is TRBJ2-1, the V gene TRBV7-2; 12 bases agree with TRBD2. The J segment lost 7 bases and the V segment lost 5 bases, leaving 6 bases of the junction unmatched. Germline V lookup: CDR1 SGHTA, CDR2 FQGNSA. The CDR3 is 15 residues long. The chain's CDR3 is CASSPRTSGVNEQFF. DNA of the CDR3: TGTGCCAGCAGCCCACGGACTAGCGGGGTGAATGAGCAGTTCTTC.

The V gene is TRBV5-1, the J gene TRBJ2-7; 9 bases fit TRBD2. The CDR3 sequence is 16 residues long. The V gene's germline CDR1 is SGHRS and CDR2 YFSETQ. Trimming took 4 bases from V and 2 from J; bases not matched to a gene: 10. The CDR3 DNA follows: TGCGCCAGCAGCCCCCATCTGTCTAGCGGGACCTACGAGCAGTACTTC. Amino acid sequence: CASSPHLSSGTYEQYF.

V and J are TRBV6-5 and TRBJ1-6; 9 bases map to TRBD1. The CDR3 consists of 14 residues. The V gene end was trimmed by 6 bases and the J gene end by 8 bases; junction bases not matched to a gene: 5. In germline, CDR1 is MNHEY, CDR2 SVGAGI. The DNA for the CDR3 is TGTGCCAGCAGAACTGACAGGGGGGATTCACCCCTCCACTTT. This codes for CASRTDRGDSPLHF.

This rearrangement joins TRBV25-1 to TRBJ2-7, with 10 bases that match TRBD1. Germline assignment: CDR1 MGHDK and CDR2 SYGVNS. The V and J ends lost 6 bases and 2 bases, in that order; junction bases with no gene match: 7. The CDR3 is 15 amino acids. The CDR3 DNA sequence: TGTGCCAGCAGCGCGGGACAGGGGATCCCCTACGAGCAGTACTTC. The encoded protein is CASSAGQGIPYEQYF.

The chain recombines TRBV25-1 with TRBJ1-2, with D unclear. Germline CDR1 and CDR2: MGHDK and SYGVNS. The ends were cut back, 1 base at V and 5 bases at J, with 8 bases in the middle. There are 13 residues in the CDR3. CDR3 amino acids: CASSELGGYGYTF. The CDR3, as DNA: TGTGCCAGCAGTGAATTAGGAGGGTATGGCTACACCTTC.

The genes are TRBV28 and TRBJ2-2; TRBD2 matches at 10 bases. V trimming: 4 bases; J trimming: 4 bases; junction bases outside the gene matches: 3. The CDR3 spans 15 residues. The germline V gene encodes CDR1 MDHEN and CDR2 SYDVKM. CDR3 DNA: TGTGCCAGCAGTTCGGGACTAGCGCCCACCGGGGAGCTGTTTTTT. This gives the protein CASSSGLAPTGELFF.

This clone was seen a few times. This chain uses TRBV2 with TRBJ1-6, with TRBD1 matching over 7 bases. CDR1 and CDR2 (germline): SNHLY, FYNNEI. Trimming cost V 7 bases and J 0 bases; bases outside gene matches: 6. The length of the CDR3 is 16 residues. This CDR3 is CASIEQGLSYNSPLHF. CDR3 nucleotide sequence: TGTGCCAGCATAGAACAGGGGCTCTCCTATAATTCACCCCTCCACTTT.

The table lists this clone with a few counts. This sequence joins TRBV2 and TRBJ2-1, with 16 nucleotides matching TRBD2. The CDR3 sequence is 16 residues long. After removal of 3 bases from V and 9 bases from J, the junction contained 5 bases not matched to a gene. CDR1 is SNHLY and CDR2 is FYNNEI in the germline V gene. The CDR3 region has the DNA TGTGCCAGCAGTGATTCTGGGACTAGCGGGAGGGGTGAGCAGTTCTTC. Translating it yields CASSDSGTSGRGEQFF. Based on the CDR3 plus reference TRBV2 and TRBJ2-1, the full variable domain is EPEVTQTPSHQVTQMGQEVILRCVPISNHLYFYWYRQILGQKVEFLVSFYNNEISEKSEIFDDQFSVERPDGSNFTLKIRSTKLEDSAMYFCASSDSGTSGRGEQFFGPGTRLTVL.

Only one count was recorded for this clone. This chain links TRBV6-5 with TRBJ1-3; D possibly corresponds to TRBD1 (5 bases). V lost 6 bases to trimming and J lost 4 bases, with 10 bases between them. The CDR3 is 13 amino acids. Germline CDR1 and CDR2: MNHEY and SVGAGI. CDR3 in amino acids: CASSRGDGNTIYF. DNA of the CDR3: TGTGCCAGCAGCCGCGGGGACGGAAACACCATATATTTT.

The chain carries TRBV7-3 and TRBJ1-1, with 8 bases matching TRBD1. CDR3 length: 14 amino acids. After removal of 5 bases from V and 1 base from J, the junction contained 3 bases not matched to a gene. Germline-derived CDR1 and CDR2 are SGHTA and FQGTGA. CDR3 residues: CASSPTGANTEAFF. The CDR3 coding sequence is TGTGCCAGCAGCCCGACAGGGGCGAACACTGAAGCTTTCTTT. The variable domain in full, with the rest retrieved from reference TRBV7-3 and TRBJ1-1, is GAGVSQTPSNKVTEKGKYVELRCDPISGHTALYWYRQSLGQGPEFLIYFQGTGAADDSGLPNDRFFAVRPEGSVSTLKIQRTERGDSAVYLCASSPTGANTEAFFGQGTRLTVV.